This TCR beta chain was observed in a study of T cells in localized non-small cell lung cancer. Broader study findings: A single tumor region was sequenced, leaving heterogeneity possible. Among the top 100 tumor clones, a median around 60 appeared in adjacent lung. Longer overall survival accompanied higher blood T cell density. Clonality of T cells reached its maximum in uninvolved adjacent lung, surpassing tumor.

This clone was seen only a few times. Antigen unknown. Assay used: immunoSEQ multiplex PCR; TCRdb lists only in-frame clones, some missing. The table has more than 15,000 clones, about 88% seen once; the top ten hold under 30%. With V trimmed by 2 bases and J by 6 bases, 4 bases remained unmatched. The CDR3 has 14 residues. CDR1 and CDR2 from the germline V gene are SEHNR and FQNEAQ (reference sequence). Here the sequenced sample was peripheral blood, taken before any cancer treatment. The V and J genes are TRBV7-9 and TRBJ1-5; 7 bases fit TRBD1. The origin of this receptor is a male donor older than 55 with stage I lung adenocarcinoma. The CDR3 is CASSLQGEGQPQHF. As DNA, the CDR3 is TGTGCCAGCAGCTTACAGGGGGAAGGTCAGCCCCAGCATTTT.